The 18 T cell receptor beta chains below come from one sample, sequenced in a study of CD8 T cells in Susac syndrome. An input of about 0.5 to 1 ug of RNA was subjected to reverse transcription using random hexamers. TCRdb fed the immunoSEQ multiplex PCR reads into MiXCR, producing one record per CDR3 protein. In the table there are 90,000 to 150,000 distinct CDR3 sequences, about 95% of which are singletons. The source material was CD4+ T cells from PBMCs. Receptor source: a human donor in good health.

Written as DNA, the CDR3 is TGTGCCAGCAGTTATTTAGCGGGAGTCTTCTCCGAGCAGTACTTC. Encoded protein: CASSYLAGVFSEQYF. The chain combines TRBV6-2 or TRBV6-3 with TRBJ2-7; 9 bases line up with TRBD2. This CDR3 is built from 15 residues. J gave up 6 bases and V 3 bases, and 9 bases lay outside the gene matches. Germline values: CDR1 MNHEY, CDR2 SVGEGT.

The chain joins TRBV3-1 to TRBJ2-4, with no clear D. Germline V gene lookup returns CDR1 LGHDT and CDR2 YNNKEL (reference sequence). Trimming took off 4 bases at V and 6 bases at J, with 13 bases between the two ends. This CDR3 comprises 14 residues. This chain's CDR3 is CASSPRSSANIQYF. CDR3 in DNA: TGTGCCAGCAGCCCCCGGAGCAGCGCAAACATTCAGTACTTC.

The chain carries TRBV18 and TRBJ2-7, with 9 bases identical to TRBD1. The CDR3 has 15 residues. Germline trimming cut 4 bases from V and 2 bases from J; bases unmatched to any gene: 6. CDR1 and CDR2 from the germline V gene are KGHSH and LQKENI. The CDR3 DNA reads TGTGCCAGCTCACGACCGGGACAGGGAACCTACGAGCAGTACTTC. It codes for CASSRPGQGTYEQYF.

The chain employs TRBV4-1 and TRBJ2-2; 10 bases are shared with TRBD2. The germline V gene encodes CDR1 MGHRA and CDR2 YSYEKL. J gave up 7 bases and V 0 bases, and 11 bases lay outside the gene matches. The CDR3 is 18 amino acids. The CDR3 region has the DNA TGCGCCAGCAGCCAAGATCTGAGGACTAGCGGACCAGGCGGGGAGCTGTTTTTT. Amino acids: CASSQDLRTSGPGGELFF.

Concerning this clonotype itself: Relative to the germline gene, one junction end is altered; a read error may explain this. V usage is TRBV29-1 and J usage is TRBJ2-6, with D unclear. CDR3 size: 13 residues. The V gene's germline CDR1 is SQVTM and CDR2 ANQGSEA. CDR3 sequence: CSVYDSEANVLTF. The CDR3 coding sequence is TGCAGCGTTTACGACTCTGAGGCCAACGTCCTGACTTTC.

This chain joins TRBV3-1 and TRBJ1-1, with D possibly TRBD1 on 6 matching bases. The germline V gene has CDR1 LGHDT and CDR2 YNNKEL (reference sequence). The CDR3 covers 15 residues. Trimming took off 3 bases at V and 3 bases at J, with 14 bases between the two ends. As DNA, the CDR3 is TGTGCCAGCAGCCACGGGAACAGGGCGTACACTGAAGCTTTCTTT. Its protein product is CASSHGNRAYTEAFF. Full variable domain (rest looked up from reference TRBV3-1 and TRBJ1-1): DTAVSQTPKYLVTQMGNDKSIKCEQNLGHDTMYWYKQDSKKFLKIMFSYNNKELIINETVPNRFSPKSPDKAHLNLHINSLELGDSAVYFCASSHGNRAYTEAFFGQGTRLTVV.

This chain links TRBV10-3 with TRBJ2-3; D ambiguous. V was cut by 7 bases and J by 2 bases, with 10 bases left in between. Germline lookup yields CDR1 ENHRY and CDR2 SYGVKD. CDR3 size: 13 residues. CDR3 loop: CAIMGPTTDTQYF. The CDR3 DNA follows: TGTGCCATCATGGGCCCCACCACAGATACGCAGTATTTT.

This clonotype was seen only once. V gene TRBV2 combines with J gene TRBJ2-2; 7 bases fit TRBD1. Germline CDR1 and CDR2: SNHLY and FYNNEI. Germline trimming cut 7 bases from V and 1 base from J; bases unmatched to any gene: 6. This CDR3 has 15 amino acids. The CDR3 protein is CASNGDSLNTGELFF. The CDR3 nucleotides read TGTGCCAGCAATGGGGACAGCTTGAACACCGGGGAGCTGTTTTTT.

V and J are TRBV11-2 and TRBJ2-6, with unresolved D. Germline V gives CDR1 SGHAT, CDR2 FQNNGV. The CDR3 sequence is 14 residues long. Trimming stripped 2 bases from V and 11 bases from J, with 13 bases between. The CDR3 nucleotides read TGTGCCAGCAGCTTATTGGCCCGCGCGGACGTCCTGACTTTC. Protein product: CASSLLARADVLTF.

V gene TRBV6-2 or TRBV6-3 combines with J gene TRBJ1-5; 10 bases align to TRBD1. The V segment lost 6 bases and the J segment 5 bases; nucleotides outside the gene matches: 7. Germline V gene lookup returns CDR1 MNHEY and CDR2 SVGEGT. This CDR3 spans 15 amino acids. The CDR3 DNA is TGTGCCAGCAGCTACCGGGACAGGGGTCATCAGCCCCAGCATTTT. This gives the protein CASSYRDRGHQPQHF.

The chain recombines TRBV28 with TRBJ1-3, with D unresolved. The length of the CDR3 is 13 residues. Trimming took off 3 bases at V and 4 bases at J, with 7 bases between the two ends. Germline-derived CDR1 and CDR2 are MDHEN and SYDVKM. Written as DNA, the CDR3 is TGTGCCAGCAGTTTGGACGCAGGAAACACCATATATTTT. Translating gives CASSLDAGNTIYF.

The rearrangement uses TRBV2 and TRBJ2-7; TRBD1 or TRBD2 may be the D gene (6 bases each). Germline CDR1 reads SNHLY; CDR2 reads FYNNEI. The V gene lost 8 bases and the J gene lost 7 bases, with 18 bases spanning the gap. The CDR3 spans 13 residues. CDR3 DNA: TGTGCCAGCTTCCAAGGGGGGCCAGTAGAGCAGTACTTC. This gives the protein CASFQGGPVEQYF.

J is TRBJ1-1 and V is TRBV27; no clear D gene. This CDR3 has 12 amino acids. CDR1 and CDR2 (germline): MNHEY, SMNVEV (reference sequence). V was pared by 8 bases and J by 0 bases, with 7 bases between. CDR3 DNA: TGTGCCAGCCGGACCGTGAACACTGAAGCTTTCTTT. Amino acid sequence: CASRTVNTEAFF.

The CDR3 sequence is CAWSDPGGTSLTDTQYF. The DNA of the CDR3 is TGTGCCTGGAGTGACCCCGGCGGGACTAGCCTCACAGATACGCAGTATTTT. The V call is TRBV30, the J call TRBJ2-3; 9 bases are a match to TRBD2. V lost 1 base, J lost 2 bases, and 10 bases stayed unmatched. The germline V gene has CDR1 GTSNPN and CDR2 SVGIG (reference sequence). This CDR3 spans 17 amino acids.

The gene calls are TRBV27 and TRBJ2-1, with 12 bases lining up with TRBD2. Germline V gene lookup returns CDR1 MNHEY and CDR2 SMNVEV (reference sequence). The CDR3 runs 18 residues. The trim removed 2 bases at V and 0 bases at J, leaving 5 bases unmatched. The CDR3 region has the DNA TGTGCCAGCAGTTTACGTTGGACTAGCGGGACCTCCTACAATGAGCAGTTCTTC. The encoded protein is CASSLRWTSGTSYNEQFF.

The CDR3 bases are TGTGCCACATGGGGGGAAACCCACGAGCAGTACTTC. As protein: CATWGETHEQYF. The chain joins TRBV28 to TRBJ2-7; a possible D gene is TRBD2 (6 bases). Germline assignment: CDR1 MDHEN and CDR2 SYDVKM. This CDR3 is built from 12 residues. V dropped 10 bases and J dropped 5 bases, with 15 bases sitting between them.

This sequence joins TRBV9 and TRBJ2-5; 7 bases match TRBD2. Trimming took 0 bases from V and 1 from J; bases not matched to a gene: 6. Per germline, CDR1 SGDLS and CDR2 YYNGEE. The CDR3 has 16 residues. The CDR3 sequence is CASSVGSGGGQETQYF. DNA of the CDR3: TGTGCCAGCAGCGTAGGAAGCGGCGGGGGCCAAGAGACCCAGTACTTC.

This chain links TRBV7-2 with TRBJ2-1; TRBD2 matches at 12 bases. Germline V gives CDR1 SGHTA, CDR2 FQGNSA. The CDR3 extends over 16 amino acids. The J segment lost 7 bases and the V segment lost 3 bases, leaving 7 bases of the junction unmatched. CDR3 region: CASSLETSGSKNEQFF. In DNA, the CDR3 is TGTGCCAGCAGCTTGGAGACTAGCGGGAGTAAAAATGAGCAGTTCTTC.